What follows are 25 T cell receptor beta chains derived from one specimen sequenced in a study of blood T cell repertoires in COVID-19. Measured with immunoSEQ multiplex PCR; TCRdb has only the in-frame clones, and not every one. The sample records about 50,000 clones, 80% to 90% being singletons. The sequencing input was peripheral blood. The receptors shown here come from a human donor with active COVID-19. The donor label of this sample is uncertain.

The V and J genes are TRBV19 and TRBJ1-2; D not resolved. The CDR3 length is 15 residues. V lost 0 bases to trimming and J lost 3 bases, with 11 bases between them. Germline loops: CDR1 LNHDA, CDR2 SQIVND (reference sequence). This chain's CDR3 is CASSIDQNRDYGYTF. CDR3 DNA sequence: TGTGCCAGTAGTATAGATCAAAACAGAGACTATGGCTACACCTTC.

The rearrangement joins TRBV27 to TRBJ2-3, with 13 bases fitting TRBD2. The CDR3 runs to 16 residues. The V gene end was trimmed by 6 bases and the J gene end by 2 bases; junction bases not matched to a gene: 5. Looked up from germline, CDR1 is MNHEY and CDR2 is SMNVEV (reference sequence). DNA for the CDR3: TGTGCCAGCAGGCCGGGACTAGCGGGATCCACAGATACGCAGTATTTT. Protein: CASRPGLAGSTDTQYF.

This chain links TRBV5-8 with TRBJ2-1; 13 bases agree with TRBD2. Unmatched junction bases numbered 7, after V lost 2 bases and J lost 11 bases. Germline V gene lookup returns CDR1 SGHTS and CDR2 YDEGEE. This CDR3 has 15 residues. The CDR3 region has the DNA TGTGCCAGCAGCTTCCCACTAGCGGGGGGGGCAAAGCAGTTCTTC. Translation: CASSFPLAGGAKQFF.

This chain links TRBV5-1 with TRBJ1-2, with TRBD1 identical over 12 bases. The CDR3 spans 15 residues. V was clipped by 4 bases and J by 8 bases; unmatched bases: 9. Germline values: CDR1 SGHRS, CDR2 YFSETQ. CDR3 amino acids: CASSQSGTGGRGYTF. The DNA of the CDR3 is TGCGCCAGCAGCCAAAGCGGGACAGGGGGCCGGGGCTACACCTTC.

This clone appeared a single time. This chain links TRBV19 with TRBJ1-2; 8 positions match TRBD1. In germline, CDR1 is LNHDA, CDR2 SQIVND (reference sequence). The CDR3 extends over 13 amino acids. After removal of 8 bases from V and 0 bases from J, the junction contained 2 bases not matched to a gene. Here the CDR3 reads CASDRGSNYGYTF. The CDR3 DNA follows: TGTGCCAGTGACAGGGGATCTAACTATGGCTACACCTTC.

The chain is built from TRBV6-6 and TRBJ2-7; the D is unclear. Per the germline V gene, CDR1 is MNHNY and CDR2 is SVGAGI (reference sequence). The ends were cut back, 5 bases at V and 4 bases at J, with 12 bases in the middle. The CDR3 is 13 residues long. CDR3 loop: CASSPLSLYEQYF. CDR3 in DNA: TGTGCCAGCAGTCCTCTAAGTTTATACGAGCAGTACTTC.

This clone was found once. The chain links TRBV6-1 to TRBJ1-5; unclear D gene. Germline lookup yields CDR1 MNHNS and CDR2 SASEGT. Trimming shortened V by 1 base and J by 5 bases, and 12 bases separated the two germline ends. This CDR3 region has 15 residues. CDR3 sequence reads: CASSEGVRGYQPQHF. The CDR3 bases are TGTGCCAGCAGTGAAGGTGTAAGAGGTTATCAGCCCCAGCATTTT.

The chain uses TRBV9 and TRBJ1-3; D perhaps matches TRBD1 (5 bases). The ends were cut back, 0 bases at V and 0 bases at J, with 10 bases in the middle. Germline V CDR1 and CDR2: SGDLS, YYNGEE. The CDR3 is 16 amino acids. CDR3 bases: TGTGCCAGCAGCGTAGGCGGGGCAAGCTCTGGAAACACCATATATTTT. Its translation is CASSVGGASSGNTIYF.

The chain links TRBV29-1 to TRBJ2-1, with 8 nucleotides matching TRBD1. The CDR3 sequence is 14 residues long. The V and J ends lost 7 bases and 5 bases, in that order; junction bases with no gene match: 10. Germline CDR1 is SQVTM and CDR2 is ANQGSEA. This CDR3 reads CSAPDRETHNEQFF. CDR3 nucleotides: TGCAGCGCTCCGGACAGGGAGACACACAATGAGCAGTTCTTC.

The genes are TRBV5-1 and TRBJ1-1, with 8 bases identical to TRBD1. Germline V CDR1 and CDR2: SGHRS, YFSETQ. The V gene end was trimmed by 0 bases and the J gene end by 4 bases; junction bases not matched to a gene: 2. The CDR3 has 14 residues. CDR3 sequence reads: CASSLGQGITEAFF. The CDR3 DNA follows: TGCGCCAGCAGCTTGGGACAGGGGATCACTGAAGCTTTCTTT.

The chain carries TRBV19 and TRBJ2-2; D is possibly TRBD1 (5 bases). The CDR3 is 16 residues long. Trimming removed 3 bases from V and 4 bases from J, with 15 bases in between. The germline gives CDR1 LNHDA, CDR2 SQIVND (reference sequence). Here the CDR3 DNA reads TGTGCCAGTAGTATCGTCCAGGGATCGGCCACCGGGGAGCTGTTTTTT. This translates into CASSIVQGSATGELFF. Using reference TRBV19 and TRBJ2-2 for the parts outside the CDR3, the full variable domain is DGGITQSPKYLFRKEGQNVTLSCEQNLNHDAMYWYRQDPGQGLRLIYYSQIVNDFQKGDIAEGYSVSREKKESFPLTVTSAQKNPTAFYLCASSIVQGSATGELFFGEGSRLTVL.

The chain has TRBV7-9 and TRBJ2-3; tentatively, D is TRBD1 (7 bases). The length of the CDR3 is 18 residues. The germline V gene encodes CDR1 SEHNR and CDR2 FQNEAQ (reference sequence). The V gene lost 4 bases and the J gene lost 1 base, with 21 bases spanning the gap. CDR3 bases: TGTGCCAGCAGCTCCCAGGAGGGGGCTATCGTAGGCACAGATACGCAGTATTTT. This translates into CASSSQEGAIVGTDTQYF. The whole variable domain, remainder taken from reference TRBV7-9 and TRBJ2-3, is DTGVSQNPRHKITKRGQNVTFRCDPISEHNRLYWYRQTLGQGPEFLTYFQNEAQLEKSRLLSDRFSAERPKGSFSTLEIQRTEQGDSAMYLCASSSQEGAIVGTDTQYFGPGTRLTVL.

This chain uses TRBV4-2 with TRBJ2-1; no reliable D call. The CDR3 sequence is 12 residues long. Germline CDR1 is LGHNA and CDR2 is YNFKEQ. Trimming took 5 bases from V and 6 from J, leaving 8 bases between them. CDR3 residues: CASSNTGNEQFF. The CDR3, as DNA: TGTGCCAGCAGCAACACGGGCAATGAGCAGTTCTTC.

This chain joins TRBV30 and TRBJ2-2; D unclear. The CDR3 has 12 residues. Germline V gene data show CDR1 as GTSNPN and CDR2 as SVGIG (reference sequence). The V gene lost 4 bases and the J gene lost 8 bases, with 11 bases spanning the gap. Written as DNA, the CDR3 is TGTGCCTGGACCCCCTTCAGTGGGGAGCTGTTTTTT. Translated: CAWTPFSGELFF.

This clone has just one count. The chain recombines TRBV5-1 with TRBJ2-1; 9 bases map to TRBD1. J lost 6 bases, V lost 3 bases, and 7 bases had no gene match. CDR3 length: 15 amino acids. The germline gives CDR1 SGHRS, CDR2 YFSETQ. CDR3 sequence (DNA): TGCGCCAGCAGCTCGGGACAGGGCAATCTCAATGAGCAGTTCTTC. It encodes CASSSGQGNLNEQFF. Using reference TRBV5-1 and TRBJ2-1 for the parts outside the CDR3, the full variable domain is KAGVTQTPRYLIKTRGQQVTLSCSPISGHRSVSWYQQTPGQGLQFLFEYFSETQRNKGNFPGRFSGRQFSNSRSEMNVSTLELGDSALYLCASSSGQGNLNEQFFGPGTRLTVL.

This sequence joins TRBV6-5 and TRBJ2-7; the D gene is possibly TRBD1 (6 bases). This CDR3 is built from 12 residues. CDR1 is MNHEY, CDR2 SVGAGI, per germline. The V end lost 9 bases, the J end lost 4 bases, and 13 bases lay between the germline ends. Here the CDR3 reads CASIGQTYEQYF. CDR3 coding DNA: TGTGCCAGTATCGGACAGACTTACGAGCAGTACTTC.

This chain links TRBV5-6 with TRBJ1-5; TRBD1 matches at 7 bases. V was pared by 2 bases and J by 1 base, with 9 bases of the junction left unmatched. Germline V gene lookup returns CDR1 SGHDT and CDR2 YYEEEE. The CDR3 loop spans 17 amino acids. The CDR3: CASSFYRGGMSNQPQHF. CDR3 in DNA: TGTGCCAGCAGCTTCTACAGGGGCGGGATGAGCAATCAGCCCCAGCATTTT. Based on the CDR3 plus reference TRBV5-6 and TRBJ1-5, the full variable domain is DAGVTQSPTHLIKTRGQQVTLRCSPKSGHDTVSWYQQALGQGPQFIFQYYEEEERQRGNFPDRFSGHQFPNYSSELNVNALLLGDSALYLCASSFYRGGMSNQPQHFGDGTRLSIL.

This chain uses TRBV3-1 (or the pseudogene TRBV3-2) with TRBJ2-7; the match to TRBD2 covers 7 bases. Germline values: CDR1 LGHDT, CDR2 YNNKEL (reference sequence). This CDR3 is built from 14 residues. J lost 2 bases, V lost 6 bases, and 7 bases had no gene match. The CDR3 region has the DNA TGTGCCAGCAGTCACAATGGGGGGGCCTACGAGCAGTACTTC. This sequence encodes CASSHNGGAYEQYF.

The rearrangement joins TRBV11-1 to TRBJ2-7; 10 nucleotides align to TRBD2. Germline CDR1 SGHAT, CDR2 FQDESV (reference sequence). V shed 2 bases, J shed 5 bases, and the junction held 6 bases outside the gene matches. This CDR3 is 15 amino acids long. Written as DNA, the CDR3 is TGTGCCAGCAGCTTACGAACTAGCGGGATAAACGAGCAGTACTTC. This gives the protein CASSLRTSGINEQYF.

The V gene is TRBV6-5, the J gene TRBJ1-1; D perhaps matches TRBD1 (6 bases). V shed 2 bases and J shed 10 bases, with 17 bases lying between them. CDR1 and CDR2 (germline): MNHEY, SVGAGI. The CDR3 is 14 residues long. CDR3 sequence (DNA): TGTGCCAGCAGTTACGAAGGTGCGGGGGGCGGAGCTTTCTTT. Protein: CASSYEGAGGGAFF.

The rearrangement uses TRBV30 and TRBJ2-3; 10 positions agree with TRBD2. Germline V gene lookup returns CDR1 GTSNPN and CDR2 SVGIG (reference sequence). The CDR3 totals 18 residues. The V and J ends lost 0 bases and 3 bases, in that order; junction bases with no gene match: 12. CDR3 DNA sequence: TGTGCCTGGAGTGTACACAGCGGGGGGGCCGGTGGAACAGATACGCAGTATTTT. It encodes CAWSVHSGGAGGTDTQYF.

The CDR3 sequence: CASRGQPLGNEQFF. CDR3 bases: TGTGCCAGCAGGGGGCAGCCGCTCGGGAATGAGCAGTTCTTC. The chain uses TRBV7-8 and TRBJ2-1; weak D call: TRBD1 (5 bases). CDR3 size: 14 residues. The V and J ends lost 6 bases and 7 bases respectively, with 16 bases between them. Per the germline V gene, CDR1 is SGHVS and CDR2 is FQNEAQ.

Concerning this clone itself: The junction does not match germline at one end; this may be a read error. CDR3 sequence: CASSEGNSIYGYTF. The CDR3 DNA is TGTGCCAGCAGCGAAGGGAACAGTATCTATGGCTACACCTTC. This chain connects TRBV2 to TRBJ1-2, with D unresolved. The CDR3 spans 14 residues. In germline, CDR1 is SNHLY, CDR2 FYNNEI.

The chain has TRBV14 and TRBJ2-7; 8 bases line up with TRBD1. The CDR3 totals 11 residues. Trimming removed 3 bases from V and 10 bases from J; junction bases left unmatched: 2. Germline lookup yields CDR1 SGHDN and CDR2 FVKESK. The DNA of the CDR3 is TGTGCCAGCAGCCAGGGACAGGCTCAGTACTTC. Its protein is CASSQGQAQYF.

This clone was observed once. The rearrangement links TRBV6-5 to TRBJ2-7, with 7 positions matching TRBD1. Germline CDR1 MNHEY, CDR2 SVGAGI. The CDR3 is 14 amino acids. V lost 2 bases, J lost 0 bases, and 1 base stayed unmatched. DNA of the CDR3: TGTGCCAGCAGTTACCGGGACAGCTCCTACGAGCAGTACTTC. Amino acids: CASSYRDSSYEQYF.